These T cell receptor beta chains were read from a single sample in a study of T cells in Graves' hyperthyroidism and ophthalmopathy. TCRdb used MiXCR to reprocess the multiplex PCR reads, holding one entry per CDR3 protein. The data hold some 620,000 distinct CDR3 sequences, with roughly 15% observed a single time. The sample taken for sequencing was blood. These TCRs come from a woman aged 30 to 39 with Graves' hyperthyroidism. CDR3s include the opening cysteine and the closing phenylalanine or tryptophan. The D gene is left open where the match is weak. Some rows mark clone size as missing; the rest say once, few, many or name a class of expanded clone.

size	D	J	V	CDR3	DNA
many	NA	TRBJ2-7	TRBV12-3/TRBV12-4	CASSLSTEPSYEQYF	TGTGCCAGCAGTTTATCGACCGAACCTTCCTACGAGCAGTACTTC
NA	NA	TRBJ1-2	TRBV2	CASSDRLASGYTF	TGTGCCAGCAGTGATCGACTGGCCTCTGGCTACACCTTC
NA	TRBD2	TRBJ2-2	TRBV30	CAWSGTSARGELFF	TGTGCCTGGAGTGGGACTAGCGCTCGAGGGGAGCTGTTTTTT
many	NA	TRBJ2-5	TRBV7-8	CASSPSIQETQYF	TGTGCCAGCAGCCCCTCAATACAGGAGACCCAGTACTTC
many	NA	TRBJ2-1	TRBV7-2	CASSPRSGAGYNEQFF	TGTGCCAGCAGCCCCAGGTCGGGGGCCGGGTACAATGAGCAGTTCTTC
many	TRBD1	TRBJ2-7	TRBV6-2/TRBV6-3	CASSTDRAGREQYF	TGTGCCAGCAGTACCGACAGGGCCGGCCGCGAGCAGTACTTC
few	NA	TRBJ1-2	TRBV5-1	CASSGPGDFNGYTF	TGCGCCAGCAGCGGGCCGGGGGATTTCAATGGCTACACCTTC
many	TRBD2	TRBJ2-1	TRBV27	CASSPHRTSGRTYNEQFF	TGTGCCAGCAGTCCACATCGGACTAGCGGGAGGACCTACAATGAGCAGTTCTTC
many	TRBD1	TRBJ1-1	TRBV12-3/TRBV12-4	CASSFPGQVTTEAFF	TGTGCCAGCAGTTTTCCCGGACAGGTGACCACTGAAGCTTTCTTT
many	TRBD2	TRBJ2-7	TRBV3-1	CASSPPRGRTGYEQYF	TGTGCCAGCAGCCCTCCACGCGGGAGGACCGGCTACGAGCAGTACTTC
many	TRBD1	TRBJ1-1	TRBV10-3	CAISDIPGGTNTEAFF	TGTGCCATCAGTGATATCCCAGGGGGCACGAACACTGAAGCTTTCTTT
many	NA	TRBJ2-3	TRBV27	CASSYWGDTQYF	TGTGCCAGCAGTTACTGGGGAGATACGCAGTATTTT
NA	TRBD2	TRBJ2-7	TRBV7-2	CASSSGGAGGSYEQYF	TGTGCCAGCAGCTCTGGTGGGGCGGGAGGGAGCTACGAGCAGTACTTC
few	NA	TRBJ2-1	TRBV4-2	CASSQETSPLYNEQFF	TGTGCCAGCAGCCAAGAAACTTCGCCGCTCTACAATGAGCAGTTCTTC
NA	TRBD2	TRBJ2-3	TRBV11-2	CASSLDSELAEGTDTQYF	TGTGCCAGCAGCTTGGACTCAGAGCTAGCGGAAGGCACAGATACGCAGTATTTT
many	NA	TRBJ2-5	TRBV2	CASSIAEETQYF	TGTGCCAGCAGTATAGCGGAGGAGACCCAGTACTTC
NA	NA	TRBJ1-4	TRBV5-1	CASSLDGGLGEKLFF	TGCGCCAGCAGCTTGGATGGGGGATTGGGTGAAAAACTGTTTTTT
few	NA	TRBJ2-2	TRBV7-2	CASSLSGSIPNTGELFF	TGTGCCAGCAGCTTATCTGGTTCGATCCCCAACACCGGGGAGCTGTTTTTT
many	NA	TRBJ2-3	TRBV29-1	CSVEASSSTDTQYF	TGCAGCGTTGAAGCCAGCTCTAGCACAGATACGCAGTATTTT
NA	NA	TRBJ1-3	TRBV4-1	CASSLNLNTIYF	TGCGCCAGCAGCCTCAATCTCAACACCATATATTTT
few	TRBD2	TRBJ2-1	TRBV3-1	CASSLRRGAGGNEQFF	TGTGCCAGCAGTCTCCGGCGCGGGGCGGGAGGAAATGAGCAGTTCTTC
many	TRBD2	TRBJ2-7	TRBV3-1	CASSQQGGRSQPYEQYF	TGTGCCAGCAGCCAGCAGGGAGGGAGAAGCCAACCCTACGAGCAGTACTTC
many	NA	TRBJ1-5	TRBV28	CASSYGGGEEQPQHF	TGTGCCAGCAGTTATGGGGGGGGGGAGGAACAGCCCCAGCATTTT
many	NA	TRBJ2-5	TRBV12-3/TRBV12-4	CASSFLVGETQYF	TGTGCCAGCAGTTTCTTAGTGGGAGAGACCCAGTACTTC
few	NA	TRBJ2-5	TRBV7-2	CASSLAGGTQETQYF	TGTGCCAGCAGCTTAGCGGGTGGTACGCAAGAGACCCAGTACTTC